One sample yielded the 22 T cell receptor beta chains listed below, sequenced in a study of T cells in Graves' hyperthyroidism and ophthalmopathy. It was RNA transcripts that yielded the amplified TCR beta CDR3 regions. TCR CDR3 regions were first amplified by RT-PCR with HTBI primers. Each CDR3 protein is one row after TCRdb ran MiXCR on the multiplex PCR reads. Of 700,000 or so distinct CDR3 sequences in the sample, around 17% were seen once. The specimen sequenced was blood. These receptors were collected from a man aged 18-30 years with Graves' hyperthyroidism.

This clonotype came up many times. This chain uses TRBV28 with TRBJ2-7; 11 bases match TRBD2. CDR1 and CDR2 from the germline V gene are MDHEN and SYDVKM. CDR3 length: 15 residues. J lost 0 bases, V lost 3 bases, and 1 base had no gene match. CDR3 residues: CASSFSGRASYEQYF. The DNA of the CDR3 is TGTGCCAGCAGTTTTAGCGGGAGGGCCTCCTACGAGCAGTACTTC.

J is TRBJ1-2 and V is TRBV28, with D maybe TRBD1 (6 bases). The CDR3 extends over 13 amino acids. Germline V gives CDR1 MDHEN, CDR2 SYDVKM. Between the trimmed V and J ends, which lost 10 bases and 2 bases, there was a span of 14 bases. The CDR3 region has the DNA TGTGCCACCTTGGACAGTCCAAACTATGGCTACACCTTC. This translates into CATLDSPNYGYTF.

CDR3: CASSSSLPGQFQETQYF. CDR3 sequence (DNA): TGTGCCAGCAGCTCCTCCCTTCCGGGGCAGTTTCAAGAGACCCAGTACTTC. This rearrangement joins TRBV7-2 to TRBJ2-5; D may be TRBD1 or TRBD2 (5 bases each). CDR1 and CDR2 from the germline V gene are SGHTA and FQGNSA. The V gene lost 4 bases and the J gene lost 2 bases, with 20 bases spanning the gap. This CDR3 comprises 17 residues.

The rearrangement joins TRBV27 to TRBJ2-7, with D uncertain. This CDR3 spans 14 amino acids. Trimming left V 5 bases short and J 3 bases short, with 14 bases between. Germline CDR1 and CDR2: MNHEY and SMNVEV (reference sequence). The CDR3 loop is CASSLRAGFYEQYF. CDR3 in DNA: TGTGCCAGCAGTCTCCGGGCCGGGTTCTACGAGCAGTACTTC.

V usage is TRBV7-9 and J usage is TRBJ2-3, with 7 bases that match TRBD1. CDR1 is SEHNR, CDR2 FQNEAQ, per germline (reference sequence). With 5 bases clipped from V and 7 bases from J, the junction kept 9 bases outside the gene matches. The CDR3 is 14 amino acids. For the CDR3, the DNA is TGTGCCAGCAGCCAGGGGGTGGGGGAGAATACGCAGTATTTT. As protein: CASSQGVGENTQYF.

The rearrangement joins TRBV20-1 to TRBJ1-2; unclear D gene. The V end was cut by 5 bases, the J end by 1 base, with 11 bases between. The CDR3 is 13 amino acids. In germline, CDR1 is DFQATT, CDR2 SNEGSKA (reference sequence). In DNA, the CDR3 is TGCAGTGCTGTGGTGGTGGGTAACTATGGCTACACCTTC. Encoded protein: CSAVVVGNYGYTF.

The chain joins TRBV20-1 to TRBJ2-7; D ambiguous. V was clipped by 4 bases and J by 1 base, with 11 bases between them. The germline CDR1 and CDR2 sequences are DFQATT and SNEGSKA (reference sequence). This CDR3 comprises 13 residues. The CDR3 reads CSANVGRSYEQYF. The DNA for the CDR3 is TGCAGTGCTAACGTTGGACGGTCCTACGAGCAGTACTTC.

The chain combines TRBV11-2 with TRBJ2-3; no reliable D call. The CDR3 sequence is 12 residues long. V lost 4 bases to trimming and J lost 7 bases, with 9 bases between them. Looked up from germline, CDR1 is SGHAT and CDR2 is FQNNGV. DNA for the CDR3: TGTGCCAGCAGCTCCGAGGCAAATACGCAGTATTTT. The encoded protein is CASSSEANTQYF.

This clonotype was counted between two and nine times. The chain employs TRBV5-1 and TRBJ2-5; 13 nucleotides agree with TRBD2. With 4 bases clipped from V and 5 bases from J, the junction kept 8 bases outside the gene matches. CDR3 length: 16 amino acids. Germline V gene data show CDR1 as SGHRS and CDR2 as YFSETQ. This CDR3 is CASSGAGLAGTETQYF. The CDR3 nucleotides read TGCGCCAGCAGCGGGGCGGGACTAGCGGGAACGGAGACCCAGTACTTC.

This sequence joins TRBV12-5 and TRBJ2-5; D might be TRBD2 (7 bases). The CDR3 is 16 amino acids. Per germline, CDR1 LGHNT and CDR2 FRNRAP. V was shortened by 2 bases and J by 10 bases, with 23 bases between the two germline ends. DNA for the CDR3: TGTGCTAGTGGTTTGTGGCTTAGGGGGGGGGCAATTGACCAGTACTTC. Amino acid sequence: CASGLWLRGGAIDQYF.

This clonotype was detected ten times or more. This chain joins TRBV6-2 or TRBV6-3 and TRBJ2-3; TRBD2 matches at 10 bases. Trimming at V came to 4 bases and at J to 6 bases, leaving 7 bases not matched to a gene. The CDR3 loop spans 15 amino acids. Germline-derived CDR1 and CDR2 are MNHEY and SVGEGT. The CDR3 here is CASSSSGRARDTQYF. The DNA for the CDR3 is TGTGCCAGCAGTTCGAGCGGGAGGGCCAGGGATACGCAGTATTTT.

This clonotype was counted ten times or more. The chain employs TRBV20-1 and TRBJ1-1; 7 bases are shared with TRBD1. After removal of 5 bases from V and 6 bases from J, the junction contained 9 bases not matched to a gene. This CDR3 is built from 13 residues. Germline assignment: CDR1 DFQATT and CDR2 SNEGSKA (reference sequence). The CDR3 DNA follows: TGCAGTGCTCAGGAGGGGGCAGGGGCTGAAGCTTTCTTT. This translates into CSAQEGAGAEAFF.

A word on this clonotype: This may be a read error: a much more frequent sequence differs by one nucleotide. This chain connects TRBV5-5 to TRBJ2-7; the match to TRBD1 covers 10 bases. V gave up 4 bases and J gave up 4 bases; unmatched junction bases: 11. Germline V CDR1 and CDR2: SGHKS, YYEKEE (reference sequence). This CDR3 is built from 16 residues. CDR3: CASSPFSGQGIYEQYF. The DNA for the CDR3 is TGTGCCAGCAGCCCTTTTTCGGGACAGGGGATATACGAGCAGTACTTC.

This clonotype was picked up many times. The chain links TRBV30 to TRBJ1-2; unclear D gene. Deletions cut 0 bases from V and 12 bases from J, with 11 bases between. The germline V gene encodes CDR1 GTSNPN and CDR2 SVGIG (reference sequence). CDR3 length equals 11 residues. For the CDR3, the DNA is TGTGCCTGGAGTGTCAATCGCAGGCACACCTTC. Protein product: CAWSVNRRHTF.

This clonotype was detected only a few times. The chain couples TRBV24-1 to TRBJ2-1; D unclear. Germline V gene data show CDR1 as KGHDR and CDR2 as SFDVKD. With 1 base removed from V and 3 bases from J, the gap between germline ends came to 0 bases. The CDR3 extends over 12 amino acids. The CDR3 DNA sequence: TGTGCCACCAGTGATTTCTACAATGAGCAGTTCTTC. As protein: CATSDFYNEQFF.

This clonotype was seen only a few times. This chain uses TRBV7-8 with TRBJ2-2, with 12 bases that match TRBD2. Germline values: CDR1 SGHVS, CDR2 FQNEAQ. V was pared by 3 bases and J by 5 bases, with 13 bases of the junction left unmatched. CDR3 length: 19 amino acids. CDR3 bases: TGTGCCAGCAGCTTCTCTTTTCTAGCGGGAGGGGTTAAGACCGGGGAGCTGTTTTTT. This codes for CASSFSFLAGGVKTGELFF.

This clonotype was counted at least ten times. The gene calls are TRBV2 and TRBJ2-7; TRBD2 matches 7 bases. With 4 bases clipped from V and 3 bases from J, the junction kept 6 bases outside the gene matches. In germline, CDR1 is SNHLY, CDR2 FYNNEI. The CDR3 sequence is 14 residues long. The DNA of the CDR3 is TGTGCCAGCAGTGCAGGAGCGGGGTACTACGAGCAGTACTTC. This codes for CASSAGAGYYEQYF.

This chain uses TRBV28 with TRBJ1-5; no firm D call. The V gene lost 8 bases and the J gene lost 5 bases, with 25 bases spanning the gap. There are 17 residues in the CDR3. CDR1 is MDHEN, CDR2 SYDVKM, per germline. The CDR3 sequence: CASAIYRGGCVDQPQHF. CDR3 nucleotide sequence: TGTGCCAGCGCTATCTACAGAGGAGGGTGCGTGGATCAGCCCCAGCATTTT.

This clonotype was found many times. This sequence joins TRBV7-2 and TRBJ1-6; D not certain. Germline-derived CDR1 and CDR2 are SGHTA and FQGNSA. V lost 5 bases, J lost 8 bases, and 10 bases lay in between. The CDR3 spans 13 residues. The CDR3 sequence is CASSELQHSPLHF. For the CDR3, the DNA is TGTGCCAGCAGCGAATTACAACATTCACCCCTCCACTTT.

This clonotype showed up many times. This rearrangement joins TRBV2 to TRBJ2-3, with no clear D. This CDR3 spans 11 amino acids. Germline V lookup: CDR1 SNHLY, CDR2 FYNNEI. V gave up 3 bases and J gave up 5 bases, with 3 bases separating them. The CDR3 region has the DNA TGTGCCAGCAGTGAGCTAGATACGCAGTATTTT. It codes for CASSELDTQYF. Full variable domain (missing parts from reference TRBV2 and TRBJ2-3): EPEVTQTPSHQVTQMGQEVILRCVPISNHLYFYWYRQILGQKVEFLVSFYNNEISEKSEIFDDQFSVERPDGSNFTLKIRSTKLEDSAMYFCASSELDTQYFGPGTRLTVL.

This clonotype was detected a few times. The chain uses TRBV2 and TRBJ2-7; TRBD2 agrees at 15 bases. CDR1 and CDR2 (germline): SNHLY, FYNNEI. J lost 0 bases, V lost 10 bases, and 7 bases had no gene match. CDR3 length: 16 residues. Here the CDR3 reads CAILGLAGGSSYEQYF. The CDR3 bases are TGTGCCATCCTGGGACTAGCGGGAGGAAGCTCCTACGAGCAGTACTTC.

The CDR3 sequence: CSARDYDRGNTEAFF. For the CDR3, the DNA is TGCAGTGCTAGAGATTATGATAGGGGGAACACTGAAGCTTTCTTT. V usage is TRBV20-1 and J usage is TRBJ1-1; tentatively, D is TRBD1 (5 bases). This CDR3 has 15 residues. Looked up from germline, CDR1 is DFQATT and CDR2 is SNEGSKA (reference sequence). V was trimmed by 0 bases and J by 1 base, leaving 12 bases between them.